The T cell receptor beta chain described here comes from a study of blood T cells in healthy people across ages. This clonotype has just a few counts. Its antigen is currently unknown. Trimming removed 1 base from V and 6 bases from J; junction bases left unmatched: 6. Germline CDR1 MGHRA, CDR2 YSYEKL. This CDR3 contains 14 residues. Together with a sample-barcoded 5' primer, a J-beta primer mix was included in a second PCR lasting about 7 to 12 cycles. TCRdb re-analysed the 5' RACE reads in MiXCR, keeping a single row per CDR3 protein. The sample holds 700,000 to 900,000 distinct CDR3 sequences, about a quarter seen once. Overall study results and limits: Age advanced and TCR beta diversity per million T cells fell, roughly linearly.

All donors came from Russia, were Caucasian and healthy, and spanned ages about 6 to 100. In addition, the sample was reused for a study of T cells of mothers and their children. That paper notes: Thymic selection molds TCR recombination products alike in related and unrelated pairs.

The receptor was isolated from a boy aged 5-17 years in good health. Sequencing input: blood. The genes are TRBV4-1 and TRBJ2-7, with 7 bases matching TRBD2. CDR3 coding DNA: TGCGCCAGCAGCCAAGTGGGGAGGGTTGGCGAGCAGTACTTC. It codes for CASSQVGRVGEQYF.